Presented here are 11 T cell receptor beta chains from one specimen sequenced in a study of cytomegalovirus exposure and HLA in healthy donors. The data were produced by immunoSEQ multiplex PCR, yet TCRdb's version contains in-frame clones alone and is incomplete. The sample holds 110,000 or so clones, roughly nine tenths seen once. The sequenced sample was PBMCs. These receptors were obtained from a man between 18 and 29 years old in good health and CMV-seropositive.

The chain carries TRBV5-5 and TRBJ1-4; D is unclear. The CDR3 extends over 14 amino acids. Germline V gene sequence: CDR1 SGHKS, CDR2 YYEKEE (reference sequence). V dropped 2 bases and J dropped 5 bases, with 10 bases sitting between them. The CDR3 spells CASSLEQTNEKLFF. For the CDR3, the DNA is TGTGCCAGCAGCTTAGAACAGACCAATGAAAAACTGTTTTTT. Filled out from reference TRBV5-5 and TRBJ1-4, the complete variable domain reads DAGVTQSPTHLIKTRGQQVTLRCSPISGHKSVSWYQQVLGQGPQFIFQYYEKEERGRGNFPDRFSARQFPNYSSELNVNALLLGDSALYLCASSLEQTNEKLFFGSGTQLSVL.

Turning to this clone: At one end, the junction sequence differs from germline, possibly due to a read error. The chain carries TRBV5-4 and TRBJ2-7, with 7 positions matching TRBD2. Germline lookup yields CDR1 SGHNT and CDR2 YYREEE (reference sequence). The CDR3 is 12 residues long. This CDR3 reads CASSRPSGEPHF. The CDR3 DNA reads TGTGCCAGCAGCCGGCCGAGCGGGGAGCCCCACTTC.

This clone was seen just once. The chain combines TRBV28 with TRBJ2-7, with 7 bases fitting TRBD2. The CDR3 totals 12 residues. Germline-derived CDR1 and CDR2 are MDHEN and SYDVKM. After removal of 8 bases from V and 3 bases from J, the junction contained 4 bases not matched to a gene. The CDR3, as DNA: TGTGCCAGCGGGACTACTAGCTACGAGCAGTACTTC. It is translated as CASGTTSYEQYF.

The CDR3 DNA sequence: TGTGCCAGCAGCCTGGAAGGGAGTTCCTATAATTCACCCCTCCACTTT. Translated, it gives CASSLEGSSYNSPLHF. The gene calls are TRBV27 and TRBJ1-6; D is unresolved. Germline V gene data show CDR1 as MNHEY and CDR2 as SMNVEV (reference sequence). This CDR3 has 16 residues. The germline V and J ends were trimmed by 6 bases and 1 base, with 13 bases remaining between them.

V is TRBV5-1 and J is TRBJ1-1; maybe TRBD1 (6 bases). This CDR3 has 16 residues. Germline-derived CDR1 and CDR2 are SGHRS and YFSETQ. V lost 4 bases and J lost 0, with 16 bases in between. The CDR3 DNA reads TGCGCCAGCAGCCCTAGCCCAGGGGCCATGAACACTGAAGCTTTCTTT. Translation gives CASSPSPGAMNTEAFF.

This chain joins TRBV6-6 and TRBJ1-1, with 8 positions matching TRBD1. The junction had 4 bases not matched to a gene; V was cut back by 6 bases and J by 7 bases. Germline CDR1 and CDR2: MNHNY and SVGAGI (reference sequence). The CDR3 has 12 amino acids. The DNA of the CDR3 is TGTGCCAGCAGACGGACAGGGTTTGAAGCTTTCTTT. Its translation is CASRRTGFEAFF.

The CDR3 bases are TGTGCCAGCAGTGAAGGGGGCCTTCAGCCCCAGCATTTT. Amino acid sequence: CASSEGGLQPQHF. This chain connects TRBV2 to TRBJ1-5, with D possibly matching TRBD1 (5 bases). CDR1 and CDR2 (germline): SNHLY, FYNNEI. V lost 1 base and J 6 bases, leaving 7 bases between the germline ends. The CDR3 spans 13 residues.

There are many counts of this clone. The CDR3 does not end in the conserved phenylalanine or tryptophan, so this is likely a read error. Because the CDR3's place on the DNA is in doubt, the DNA is left out and the CDR3 is given as listed by TCRdb. The chain uses TRBV29-1 and TRBJ1-2; the table's D call of TRBD1 was not tested on the DNA. Germline lookup yields CDR1 SQVTM and CDR2 ANQGSEA. The CDR3 is 11 residues long, ends included. The CDR3 sequence: CSVEDLGQGSI.

The J gene is TRBJ2-7, the V gene TRBV7-9; unclear D gene. Germline V gives CDR1 SEHNR, CDR2 FQNEAQ (reference sequence). V gave up 2 bases and J gave up 4 bases, with 6 bases separating them. The CDR3 covers 12 residues. The CDR3 loop is CASSLRVYEQYF. The CDR3 DNA reads as TGTGCCAGCAGCTTAAGAGTGTACGAGCAGTACTTC. The entire variable domain, with the rest obtained from reference TRBV7-9 and TRBJ2-7, is as follows: DTGVSQNPRHKITKRGQNVTFRCDPISEHNRLYWYRQTLGQGPEFLTYFQNEAQLEKSRLLSDRFSAERPKGSFSTLEIQRTEQGDSAMYLCASSLRVYEQYFGPGTRLTVT.

The chain has TRBV6-1 and TRBJ2-3; tentatively, D is TRBD1 (5 bases). The germline V and J ends were trimmed by 3 bases and 0 bases, with 16 bases remaining between them. The length of the CDR3 is 17 residues. Germline V CDR1 and CDR2: MNHNS, SASEGT. CDR3 loop: CASSDPFRQTSTDTQYF. In DNA form, the CDR3 reads TGTGCCAGCAGTGACCCATTTCGACAGACGAGCACAGATACGCAGTATTTT.

In this sample, this clone turned up a few times. This rearrangement joins TRBV2 to TRBJ1-2, with D hard to call. Germline assignment: CDR1 SNHLY and CDR2 FYNNEI. V dropped 8 bases and J dropped 5 bases, with 15 bases sitting between them. This CDR3 is built from 13 residues. CDR3 bases: TGTGCCAGCTATTGGGGTACGGGGTATGGCTACACCTTC. Residues: CASYWGTGYGYTF.